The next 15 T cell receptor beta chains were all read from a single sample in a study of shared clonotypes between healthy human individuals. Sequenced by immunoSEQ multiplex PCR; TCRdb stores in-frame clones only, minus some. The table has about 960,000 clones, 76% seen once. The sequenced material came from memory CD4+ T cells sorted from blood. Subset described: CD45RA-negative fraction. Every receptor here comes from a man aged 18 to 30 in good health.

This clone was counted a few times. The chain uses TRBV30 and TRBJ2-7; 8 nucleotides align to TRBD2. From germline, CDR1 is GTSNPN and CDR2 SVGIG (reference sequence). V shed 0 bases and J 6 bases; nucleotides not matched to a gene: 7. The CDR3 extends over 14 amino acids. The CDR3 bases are TGTGCCTGGAGTGTAGACGGCGGGAGGAGCGAGCAGTACTTC. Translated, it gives CAWSVDGGRSEQYF.

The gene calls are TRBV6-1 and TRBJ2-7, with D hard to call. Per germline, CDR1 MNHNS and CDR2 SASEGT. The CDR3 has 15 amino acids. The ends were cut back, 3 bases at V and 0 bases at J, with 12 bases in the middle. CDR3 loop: CASSDELGHSYEQYF. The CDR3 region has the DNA TGTGCCAGCAGTGACGAGTTGGGCCACTCCTACGAGCAGTACTTC.

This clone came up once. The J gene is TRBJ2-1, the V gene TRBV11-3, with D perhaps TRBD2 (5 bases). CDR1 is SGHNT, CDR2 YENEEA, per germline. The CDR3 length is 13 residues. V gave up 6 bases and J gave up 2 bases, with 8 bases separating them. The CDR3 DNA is TGTGCCAGCAGTTCGGGAACCTACAATGAGCAGTTCTTC. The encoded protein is CASSSGTYNEQFF.

CDR3 nucleotide sequence: TGTGCCTGGATCGAGGGAGCGCGGAACACCGGGGAGCTGTTTTTT. Its protein product is CAWIEGARNTGELFF. The chain joins TRBV30 to TRBJ2-2; perhaps TRBD2 as D (5 bases). The CDR3 extends over 15 amino acids. V was shortened by 4 bases and J by 1 base, with 13 bases between the two germline ends. Germline V gene lookup returns CDR1 GTSNPN and CDR2 SVGIG (reference sequence).

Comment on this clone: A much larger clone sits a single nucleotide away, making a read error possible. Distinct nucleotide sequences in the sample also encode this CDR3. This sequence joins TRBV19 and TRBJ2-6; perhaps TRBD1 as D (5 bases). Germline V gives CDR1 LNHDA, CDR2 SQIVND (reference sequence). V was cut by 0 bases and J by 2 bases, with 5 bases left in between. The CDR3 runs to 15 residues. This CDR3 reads CASSIEGAGANVLTF. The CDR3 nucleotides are TGTGCCAGTAGTATAGAAGGGGCTGGGGCCAACGTCCTGACTTTC.

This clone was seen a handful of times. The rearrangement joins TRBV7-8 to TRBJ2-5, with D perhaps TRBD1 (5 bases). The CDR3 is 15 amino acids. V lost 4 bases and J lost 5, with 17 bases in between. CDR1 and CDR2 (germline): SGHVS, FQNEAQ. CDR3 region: CASSSYLGAEETQYF. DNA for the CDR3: TGTGCCAGCAGCTCCTACCTTGGGGCCGAGGAGACCCAGTACTTC.

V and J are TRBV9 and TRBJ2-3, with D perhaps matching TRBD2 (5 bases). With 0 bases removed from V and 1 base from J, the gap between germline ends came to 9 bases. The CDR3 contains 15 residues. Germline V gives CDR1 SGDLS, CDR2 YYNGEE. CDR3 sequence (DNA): TGTGCCAGCAGCGTAGTTAGCGTTCGCACAGATACGCAGTATTTT. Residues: CASSVVSVRTDTQYF.

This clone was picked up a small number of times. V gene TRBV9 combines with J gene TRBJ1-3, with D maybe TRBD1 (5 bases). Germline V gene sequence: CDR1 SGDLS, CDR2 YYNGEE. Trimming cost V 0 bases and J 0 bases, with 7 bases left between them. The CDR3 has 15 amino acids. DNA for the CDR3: TGTGCCAGCAGCGTAGAAGGACACTCTGGAAACACCATATATTTT. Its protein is CASSVEGHSGNTIYF.

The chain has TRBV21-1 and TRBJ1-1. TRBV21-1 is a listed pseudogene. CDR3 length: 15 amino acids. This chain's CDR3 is CASSKGRQGYTEAFF. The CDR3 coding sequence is TGTGCCAGCAGCAAAGGGAGGCAGGGATACACTGAAGCTTTCTTT.

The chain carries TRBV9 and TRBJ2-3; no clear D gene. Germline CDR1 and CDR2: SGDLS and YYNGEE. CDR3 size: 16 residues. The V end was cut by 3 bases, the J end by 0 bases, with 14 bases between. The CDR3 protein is CASSAMAVASTDTQYF. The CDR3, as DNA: TGTGCCAGCAGCGCGATGGCCGTCGCTAGCACAGATACGCAGTATTTT.

The CDR3 region is CASSWSSGAKNIQYF. CDR3 nucleotide sequence: TGTGCCAGCAGCTGGTCATCTGGGGCCAAAAACATTCAGTACTTC. The chain combines TRBV7-2 with TRBJ2-4; D remains unclear. V gave up 4 bases and J gave up 1 base, with 11 bases separating them. Germline CDR1 is SGHTA and CDR2 is FQGNSA. The CDR3 is 15 amino acids.

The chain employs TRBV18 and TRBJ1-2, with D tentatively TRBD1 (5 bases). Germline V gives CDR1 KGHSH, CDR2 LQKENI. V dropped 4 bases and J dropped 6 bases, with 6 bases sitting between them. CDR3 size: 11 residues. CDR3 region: CASSLRDGYTF. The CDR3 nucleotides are TGTGCCAGCTCACTCAGGGATGGCTACACCTTC.

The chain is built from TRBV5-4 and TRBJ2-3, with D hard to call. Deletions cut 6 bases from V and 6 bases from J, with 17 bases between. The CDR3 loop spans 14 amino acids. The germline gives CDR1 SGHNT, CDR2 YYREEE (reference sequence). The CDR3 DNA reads TGTGCCAGCACCTTCAAAACCTCATCGGATACGCAGTATTTT. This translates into CASTFKTSSDTQYF.

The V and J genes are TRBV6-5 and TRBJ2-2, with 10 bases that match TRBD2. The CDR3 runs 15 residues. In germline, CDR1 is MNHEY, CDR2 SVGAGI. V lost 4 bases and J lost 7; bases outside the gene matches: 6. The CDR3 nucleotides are TGTGCCAGCAGTTTTCTAGCGGGAGTTATCGGGGAGCTGTTTTTT. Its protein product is CASSFLAGVIGELFF.

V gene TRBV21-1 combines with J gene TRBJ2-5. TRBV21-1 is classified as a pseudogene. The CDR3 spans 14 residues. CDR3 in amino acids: CASSTHRNQETQYF. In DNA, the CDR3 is TGTGCCAGCAGCACTCACCGGAATCAAGAGACCCAGTACTTC.